The 9 T cell receptor beta chains reported below all come from one sample, sequenced in a study of blood T cell repertoires in COVID-19. Method: immunoSEQ multiplex PCR; TCRdb's copy keeps in-frame clones and lacks some. The top ten hold approximately 15% of the sample, which has about 190,000 clones, 80% to 90% seen once. The sequencing input was peripheral blood. Source of these receptors: a man younger than 40 with active or convalescent COVID-19.

The chain uses TRBV5-1 and TRBJ1-1; D not certain. CDR3 length: 16 amino acids. V lost 4 bases and J 2 bases, leaving 18 bases between the germline ends. The germline V gene encodes CDR1 SGHRS and CDR2 YFSETQ. The CDR3 loop is CASSALPGFTNTEAFF. Written as DNA, the CDR3 is TGCGCCAGCAGCGCACTACCGGGATTCACCAACACTGAAGCTTTCTTT.

The rearrangement joins TRBV3-1 (or the pseudogene TRBV3-2) to TRBJ1-1, with D maybe TRBD1 (5 bases). This CDR3 contains 15 residues. Germline CDR1 is LGHDT and CDR2 is YNNKEL (reference sequence). V lost 0 bases and J 8 bases, leaving 16 bases between the germline ends. In DNA, the CDR3 is TGTGCCAGCAGCCAAGAATTACAGGAGAACAGGGAAGCTTTCTTT. Its translation: CASSQELQENREAFF.

The chain couples TRBV30 to TRBJ2-7, with 10 bases matching TRBD1. J was trimmed by 4 bases and V by 1 base; bases with no gene match: 4. The CDR3 contains 14 residues. CDR1 is GTSNPN and CDR2 is SVGIG in the germline V gene (reference sequence). CDR3 region: CAWSALGQGYEQYV. DNA for the CDR3: TGTGCCTGGAGTGCCCTGGGACAGGGGTACGAGCAGTACGTC.

The chain combines TRBV5-1 with TRBJ1-2; D not resolved. Germline V gene data show CDR1 as SGHRS and CDR2 as YFSETQ. The CDR3 contains 15 residues. V lost 0 bases, J lost 6 bases, and 15 bases lay in between. CDR3 protein: CASSLASKGVDGYTF. The CDR3 region has the DNA TGCGCCAGCAGCTTGGCAAGTAAGGGAGTGGATGGCTACACCTTC. Filled out from reference TRBV5-1 and TRBJ1-2, the complete variable domain reads KAGVTQTPRYLIKTRGQQVTLSCSPISGHRSVSWYQQTPGQGLQFLFEYFSETQRNKGNFPGRFSGRQFSNSRSEMNVSTLELGDSALYLCASSLASKGVDGYTFGSGTRLTVV.

The chain recombines TRBV7-6 with TRBJ2-5; 10 bases are a match to TRBD1. V lost 6 bases to trimming and J lost 4 bases; unmatched junction nucleotides: 5. This CDR3 is built from 14 residues. CDR1 and CDR2 from the germline V gene are SGHVS and FNYEAQ. The CDR3: CASSLWDRGETQYF. DNA for the CDR3: TGTGCCAGCAGTCTTTGGGACAGGGGAGAGACCCAGTACTTC.

The V call is TRBV28, the J call TRBJ2-1; 8 bases agree with TRBD2. V gave up 8 bases and J gave up 3 bases; unmatched junction bases: 6. The length of the CDR3 is 14 residues. From germline, CDR1 is MDHEN and CDR2 SYDVKM. The CDR3 reads CASAVGGGYNEQFF. The CDR3 DNA follows: TGTGCCAGCGCCGTCGGGGGGGGCTACAATGAGCAGTTCTTC.

The CDR3 reads CASSRQGLPYTGELFF. The CDR3 coding sequence is TGTGCCAGCAGCAGGCAGGGGCTTCCCTACACCGGGGAGCTGTTTTTT. The chain is built from TRBV9 and TRBJ2-2, with a possible D match to TRBD1 (6 bases). The CDR3 covers 16 residues. Trimming took 4 bases from V and 3 from J, leaving 16 bases between them. The germline gives CDR1 SGDLS, CDR2 YYNGEE.

The rearrangement joins TRBV27 to TRBJ1-5, with D possibly TRBD1 on 6 matching bases. Germline V gives CDR1 MNHEY, CDR2 SMNVEV (reference sequence). This CDR3 has 15 amino acids. Trimming took 3 bases from V and 4 from J, leaving 13 bases between them. The DNA of the CDR3 is TGTGCCAGCAGTTTGGGCAGGGGTAATAATCAGCCCCAGCATTTT. Protein sequence: CASSLGRGNNQPQHF.

The gene calls are TRBV12-5 and TRBJ1-1; tentative D call: TRBD1 (6 bases). From germline, CDR1 is LGHNT and CDR2 FRNRAP. The CDR3 is 13 residues long. The V end lost 5 bases, the J end lost 4 bases, and 11 bases lay between the germline ends. CDR3 coding DNA: TGTGCTAGTGGTGAGAGGGGGGGCACTGAAGCTTTCTTT. Translation gives CASGERGGTEAFF.